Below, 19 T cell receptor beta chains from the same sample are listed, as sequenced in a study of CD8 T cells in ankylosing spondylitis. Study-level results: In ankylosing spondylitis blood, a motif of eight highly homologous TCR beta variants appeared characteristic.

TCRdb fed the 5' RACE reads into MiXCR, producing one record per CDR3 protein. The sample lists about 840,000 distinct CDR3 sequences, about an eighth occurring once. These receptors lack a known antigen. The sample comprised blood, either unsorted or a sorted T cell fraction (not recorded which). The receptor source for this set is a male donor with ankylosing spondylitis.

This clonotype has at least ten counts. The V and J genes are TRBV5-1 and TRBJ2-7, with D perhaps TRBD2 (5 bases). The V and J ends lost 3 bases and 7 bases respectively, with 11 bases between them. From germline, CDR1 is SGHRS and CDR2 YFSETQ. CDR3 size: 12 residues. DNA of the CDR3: TGCGCCAGCAGCTCCCTTTCGGGGGAGCAGTACTTC. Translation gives CASSSLSGEQYF. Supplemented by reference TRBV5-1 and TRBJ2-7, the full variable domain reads KAGVTQTPRYLIKTRGQQVTLSCSPISGHRSVSWYQQTPGQGLQFLFEYFSETQRNKGNFPGRFSGRQFSNSRSEMNVSTLELGDSALYLCASSSLSGEQYFGPGTRLTVT.

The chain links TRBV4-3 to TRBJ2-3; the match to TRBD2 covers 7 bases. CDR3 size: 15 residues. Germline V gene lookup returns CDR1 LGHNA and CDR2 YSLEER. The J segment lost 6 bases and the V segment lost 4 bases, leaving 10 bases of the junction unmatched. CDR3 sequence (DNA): TGCGCCAGCAGCCGCACAAGGCGGGAGTGGGATACGCAGTATTTT. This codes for CASSRTRREWDTQYF.

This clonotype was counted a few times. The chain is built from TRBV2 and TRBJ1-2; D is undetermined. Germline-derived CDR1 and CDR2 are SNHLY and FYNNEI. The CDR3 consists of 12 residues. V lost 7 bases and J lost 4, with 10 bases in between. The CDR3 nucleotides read TGTGCCAGCACCAGGACTGGCTATGGCTACACCTTC. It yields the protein CASTRTGYGYTF.

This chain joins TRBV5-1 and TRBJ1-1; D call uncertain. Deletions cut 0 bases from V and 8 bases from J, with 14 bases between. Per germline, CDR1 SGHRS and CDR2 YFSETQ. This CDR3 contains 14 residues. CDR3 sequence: CASSLDIWQVEAFF. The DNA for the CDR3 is TGCGCCAGCAGCTTGGATATCTGGCAGGTAGAAGCTTTCTTT.

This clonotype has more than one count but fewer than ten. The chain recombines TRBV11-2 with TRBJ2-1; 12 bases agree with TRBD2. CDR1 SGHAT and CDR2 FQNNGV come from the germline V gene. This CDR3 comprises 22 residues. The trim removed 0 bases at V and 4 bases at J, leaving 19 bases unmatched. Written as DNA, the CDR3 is TGTGCCAGCAGCTTAGATTTTCGGCTAGGGGAGCTAGCGGGGGGGATTTACAATGAGCAGTTCTTC. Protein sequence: CASSLDFRLGELAGGIYNEQFF.

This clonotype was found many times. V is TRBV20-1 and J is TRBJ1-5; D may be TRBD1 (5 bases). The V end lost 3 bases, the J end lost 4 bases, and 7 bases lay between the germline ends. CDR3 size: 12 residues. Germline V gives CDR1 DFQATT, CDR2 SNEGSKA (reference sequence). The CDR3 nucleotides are TGCAGTGCTAGTAACAGGAATCAGCCCCAGCATTTT. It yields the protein CSASNRNQPQHF.

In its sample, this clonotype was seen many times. DNA for the CDR3: TGCAGTGCTAGAGAGCAGGGAACTCAGCCCCAGCATTTT. It is translated as CSAREQGTQPQHF. The gene calls are TRBV20-1 and TRBJ1-5; TRBD1 might be the D (5 bases). Per germline, CDR1 DFQATT and CDR2 SNEGSKA (reference sequence). CDR3 length equals 13 residues. The V and J ends lost 0 bases and 6 bases respectively, with 9 bases between them.

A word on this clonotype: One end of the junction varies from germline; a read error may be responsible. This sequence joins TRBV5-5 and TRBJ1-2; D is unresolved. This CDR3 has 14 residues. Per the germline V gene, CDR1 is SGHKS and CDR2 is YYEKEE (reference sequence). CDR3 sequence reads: CAISPWPPNYGYTF. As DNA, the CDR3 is TGTGCCATCAGCCCCTGGCCGCCTAACTATGGCTACACCTTC.

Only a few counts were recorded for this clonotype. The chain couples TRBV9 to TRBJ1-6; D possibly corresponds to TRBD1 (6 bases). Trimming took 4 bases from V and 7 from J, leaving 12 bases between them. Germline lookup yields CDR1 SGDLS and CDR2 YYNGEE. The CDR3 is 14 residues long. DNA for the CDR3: TGTGCCAGCAGCTCCAGGACAGTCAATTCACCCCTCCACTTT. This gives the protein CASSSRTVNSPLHF.

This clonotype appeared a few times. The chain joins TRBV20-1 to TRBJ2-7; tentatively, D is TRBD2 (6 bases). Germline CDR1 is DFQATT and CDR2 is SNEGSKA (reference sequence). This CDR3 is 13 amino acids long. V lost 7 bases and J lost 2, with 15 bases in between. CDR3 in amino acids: CSVHPGSPYEQYF. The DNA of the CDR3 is TGCAGTGTACACCCCGGGAGCCCCTACGAGCAGTACTTC.

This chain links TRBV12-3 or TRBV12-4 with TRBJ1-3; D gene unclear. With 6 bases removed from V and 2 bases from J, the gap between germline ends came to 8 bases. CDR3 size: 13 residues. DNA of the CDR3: TGTGCCAGCAGACCAACGGCTGGAAACACCATATATTTT. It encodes CASRPTAGNTIYF.

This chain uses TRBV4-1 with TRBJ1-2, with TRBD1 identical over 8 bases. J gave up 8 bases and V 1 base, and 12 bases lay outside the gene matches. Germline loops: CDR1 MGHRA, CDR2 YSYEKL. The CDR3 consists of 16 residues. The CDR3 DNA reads TGCGCCAGCAGCCAAGTGGGTAGGACAGGGACTATGGGCTACACCTTC. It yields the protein CASSQVGRTGTMGYTF.

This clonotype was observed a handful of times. The CDR3 reads CASSKWGRNTEAFF. The CDR3 nucleotides read TGTGCCAGCAGTAAATGGGGCCGGAACACTGAAGCTTTCTTT. The rearrangement links TRBV6-1 to TRBJ1-1; D might be TRBD1 (5 bases). V dropped 5 bases and J dropped 1 base, with 11 bases sitting between them. Germline lookup yields CDR1 MNHNS and CDR2 SASEGT. This CDR3 contains 14 residues.

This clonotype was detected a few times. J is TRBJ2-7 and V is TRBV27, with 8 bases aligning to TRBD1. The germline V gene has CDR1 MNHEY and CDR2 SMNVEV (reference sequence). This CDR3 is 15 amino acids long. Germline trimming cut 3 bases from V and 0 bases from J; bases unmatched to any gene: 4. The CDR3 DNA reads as TGTGCCAGCAGTTTTCAGGACAGGGTCTCCTACGAGCAGTACTTC. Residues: CASSFQDRVSYEQYF.

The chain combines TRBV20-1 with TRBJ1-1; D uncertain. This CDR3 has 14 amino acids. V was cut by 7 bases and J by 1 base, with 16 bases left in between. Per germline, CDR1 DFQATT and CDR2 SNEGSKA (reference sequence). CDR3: CSVYSTPENTEAFF. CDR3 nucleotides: TGCAGTGTTTACTCCACCCCGGAGAACACTGAAGCTTTCTTT.

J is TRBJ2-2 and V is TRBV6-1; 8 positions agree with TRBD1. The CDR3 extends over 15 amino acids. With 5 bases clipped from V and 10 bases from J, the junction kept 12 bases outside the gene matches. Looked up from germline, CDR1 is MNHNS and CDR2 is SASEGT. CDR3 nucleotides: TGTGCCAGCAGTCTTGGGACAGGCGATCCGGTGGAGCTGTTTTTT. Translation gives CASSLGTGDPVELFF.

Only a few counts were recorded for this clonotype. CDR3: CASSSPNTYEQYF. The DNA for the CDR3 is TGTGCCAGCAGTTCACCAAATACCTACGAGCAGTACTTC. This chain joins TRBV28 and TRBJ2-7; D is uncertain. V was trimmed by 4 bases and J by 2 bases, leaving 9 bases between them. CDR1 is MDHEN and CDR2 is SYDVKM in the germline V gene. There are 13 residues in the CDR3.

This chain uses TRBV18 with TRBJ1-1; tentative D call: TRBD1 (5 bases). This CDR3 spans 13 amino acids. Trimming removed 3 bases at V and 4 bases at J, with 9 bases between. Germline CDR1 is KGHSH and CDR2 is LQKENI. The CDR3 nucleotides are TGTGCCAGCTCACCGGGGGAGGTCACTGAAGCTTTCTTT. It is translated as CASSPGEVTEAFF.

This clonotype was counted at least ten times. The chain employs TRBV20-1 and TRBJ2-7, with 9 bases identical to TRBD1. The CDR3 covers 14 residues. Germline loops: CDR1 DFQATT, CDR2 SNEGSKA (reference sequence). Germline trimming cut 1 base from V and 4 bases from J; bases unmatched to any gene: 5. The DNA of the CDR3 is TGCAGTGCTAGAGGCGGGACAGGGAGGTACGAGCAGTACTTC. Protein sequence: CSARGGTGRYEQYF.